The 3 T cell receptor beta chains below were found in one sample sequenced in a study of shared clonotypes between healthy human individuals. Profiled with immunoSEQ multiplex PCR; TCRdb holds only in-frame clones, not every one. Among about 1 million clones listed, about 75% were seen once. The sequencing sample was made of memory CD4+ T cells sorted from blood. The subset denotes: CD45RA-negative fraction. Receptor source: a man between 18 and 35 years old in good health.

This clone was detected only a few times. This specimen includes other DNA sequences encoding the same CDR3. In nucleotides, the CDR3 is TGTGCCAGCAGCTTGGGACAGCCCTATGGCTACACCTTC. Its protein is CASSLGQPYGYTF. V gene TRBV5-6 combines with J gene TRBJ1-2; a weak D match, TRBD1 (5 bases). Trimming shortened V by 0 bases and J by 4 bases, and 7 bases separated the two germline ends. The CDR3 length is 13 residues. The V gene's germline CDR1 is SGHDT and CDR2 YYEEEE.

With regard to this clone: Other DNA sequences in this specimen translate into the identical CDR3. The CDR3 DNA follows: TGTGCCATCAGTGGACAGCTTTCCACAGATACGCAGTATTTT. This gives the protein CAISGQLSTDTQYF. V gene TRBV10-3 combines with J gene TRBJ2-3, with D perhaps matching TRBD1 (5 bases). Germline-derived CDR1 and CDR2 are ENHRY and SYGVKD. Trimming took 4 bases from V and 2 from J, leaving 10 bases between them. The CDR3 consists of 14 residues.

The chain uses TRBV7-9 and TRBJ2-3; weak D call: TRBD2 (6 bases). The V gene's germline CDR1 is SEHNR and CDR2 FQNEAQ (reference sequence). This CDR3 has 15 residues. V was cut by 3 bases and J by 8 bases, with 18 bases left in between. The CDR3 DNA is TGTGCCAGCAGCTTCCTCCCTGCGGGGCGGGGTACGCAGTATTTT. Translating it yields CASSFLPAGRGTQYF.